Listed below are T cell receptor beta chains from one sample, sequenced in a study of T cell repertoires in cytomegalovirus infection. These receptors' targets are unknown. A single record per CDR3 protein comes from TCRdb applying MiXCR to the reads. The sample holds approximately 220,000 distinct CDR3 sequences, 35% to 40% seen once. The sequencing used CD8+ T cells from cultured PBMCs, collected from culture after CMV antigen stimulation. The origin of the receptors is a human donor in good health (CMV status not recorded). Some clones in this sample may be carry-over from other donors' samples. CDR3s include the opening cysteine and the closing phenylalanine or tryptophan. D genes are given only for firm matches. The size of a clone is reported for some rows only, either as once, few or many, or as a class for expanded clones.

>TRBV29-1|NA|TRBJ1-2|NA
TGCAGTGCAGGGCTTTCTAACTATGGCTACACCTTC
CSAGLSNYGYTF
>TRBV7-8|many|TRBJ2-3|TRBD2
TGTGCCAGCATGCGGGAGAGGTTCGGGGATACGCAGTATTTT
CASMRERFGDTQYF
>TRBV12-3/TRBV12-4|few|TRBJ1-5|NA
TGTGCCAGCAGTTCGGAAGACCTGAATCAGCCCCAGCATTTT
CASSSEDLNQPQHF
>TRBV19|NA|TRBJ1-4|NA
TGTGCCAGTAAACGGATAGCAACTAATGAAAAACTGTTTTTT
CASKRIATNEKLFF
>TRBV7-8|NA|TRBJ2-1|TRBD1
TGTGCCAGCAGCTTATCACAGGGGAACTACAATGAGCAGTTCTTC
CASSLSQGNYNEQFF
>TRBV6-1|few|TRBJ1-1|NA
TGTGCCAGCATTTTAACCGCTGTCGGACGGAACACTGAAGCTTTCTTT
CASILTAVGRNTEAFF
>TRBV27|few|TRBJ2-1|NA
TGTGCCAGCAGGGGCCAGGGCTACAATGAGCAGTTCTTC
CASRGQGYNEQFF
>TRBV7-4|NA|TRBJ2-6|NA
TGTGCCAGCAGCAAATCCGGGGTTTGGTCTGGGGCCAACGTCCTGACTTTC
CASSKSGVWSGANVLTF
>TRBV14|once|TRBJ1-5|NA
TGTGCCAGCAGCCAAGTTCTGGAACGGGACCCCCATCCATCTCAGCCCCAGCATTTT
CASSQVLERDPHPSQPQHF
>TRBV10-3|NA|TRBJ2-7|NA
TGTGCCATCAGTCCCCCCGGGAGCTCCTACGAGCAGTACTTC
CAISPPGSSYEQYF
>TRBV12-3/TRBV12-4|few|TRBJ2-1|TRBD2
TGTGCCAGCAGCCCGACTAGCGGGAGTAACAATGAGCAGTTCTTC
CASSPTSGSNNEQFF
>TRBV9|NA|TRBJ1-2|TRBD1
TGTGCCAGCAGCGGATCCCAGGGGGACTATGGCTACACCTTC
CASSGSQGDYGYTF
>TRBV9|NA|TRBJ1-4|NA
TGTGCCAGCAGCGTAGGCCTCGGAGGAACTAATGAAAAACTGTTTTTT
CASSVGLGGTNEKLFF
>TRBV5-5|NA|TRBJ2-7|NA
TGTGCCAGCAGCCCAGGATCAGGAGCCTACGAGCAGTACTTC
CASSPGSGAYEQYF
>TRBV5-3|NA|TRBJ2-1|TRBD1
TGTGCCAGCAGCCATCGGACAGGGGCTTACAATGAGCAGTTCTTC
CASSHRTGAYNEQFF
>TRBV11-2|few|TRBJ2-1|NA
TGTGCCAGCAGCTTGGGGGCCCCCTACAATGAGCAGTTCTTC
CASSLGAPYNEQFF
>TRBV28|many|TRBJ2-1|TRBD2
TGTGCCAGCAGAGGGACTAGCGGGAGGGGAAACTACAATGAGCAGTTCTTC
CASRGTSGRGNYNEQFF
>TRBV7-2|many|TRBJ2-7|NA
TGTGCCAGCAGCTTGGACAGCGGGGCCTACGAGCAGTACTTC
CASSLDSGAYEQYF
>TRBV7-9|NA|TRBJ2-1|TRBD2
TGTGCCAGCAGCTCCACTAGCGGGAGAAAATACAATGAGCAGTTCTTC
CASSSTSGRKYNEQFF
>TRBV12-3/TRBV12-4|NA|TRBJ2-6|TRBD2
TGTGCCAGCAGTTTTGGGCTAGCGGGGAGCGGGGCCAACGTCCTGACTTTC
CASSFGLAGSGANVLTF
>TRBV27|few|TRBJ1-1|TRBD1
TGTGCCAGCAAGTACGGACAGGGGACAACTGAAGCTTTCTTT
CASKYGQGTTEAFF
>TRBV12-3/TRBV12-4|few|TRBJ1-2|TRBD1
TGTGCCAGCAGCCCCGGGACAGGGTCGTACTATGGCTACACCTTC
CASSPGTGSYYGYTF
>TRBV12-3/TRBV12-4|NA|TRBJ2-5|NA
TGTGCAAGCAGTCCCGTGCCCTGGCAAGAGACCCAGTACTTC
CASSPVPWQETQYF
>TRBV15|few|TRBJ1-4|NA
TGTGCCACCAGCTCCCTAGGAACCATGGGGTCGACTAATGAAAAACTGTTTTTT
CATSSLGTMGSTNEKLFF
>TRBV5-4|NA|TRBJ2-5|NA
TGTGCCAGCAGCTTGGGGGAAGCCAAAGAGACCCAGTACTTC
CASSLGEAKETQYF
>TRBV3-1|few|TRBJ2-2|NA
TGTGCCAGCAGCCAAGATTGGCTGGACCACACCGGGGAGCTGTTTTTT
CASSQDWLDHTGELFF
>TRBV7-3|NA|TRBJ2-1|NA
TGTGCCAGCAGGTATAGCGGTACGGGATACAATGAGCAGTTCTTC
CASRYSGTGYNEQFF
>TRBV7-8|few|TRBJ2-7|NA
TGTGCCAGCAGCTTAGGGGGAGGACCTTACCTCTCGGGGGACGAGCAGTACTTC
CASSLGGGPYLSGDEQYF
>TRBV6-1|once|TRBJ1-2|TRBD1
TGTGCCAGCAGGCCCGGGACAGCCCTTTCCGGACACTATGGCTACACCTTC
CASRPGTALSGHYGYTF
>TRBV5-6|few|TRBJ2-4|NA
TGTGCCAGCAGCTTGGAGGGAGCCAAAAACATTCAGTACTTC
CASSLEGAKNIQYF
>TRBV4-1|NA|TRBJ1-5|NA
TGCGCCAGCAGAGCGGGCCCCACCGAGGGTAGCAATCAGCCCCAGCATTTT
CASRAGPTEGSNQPQHF
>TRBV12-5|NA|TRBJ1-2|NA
TGTGCTAGTGGCAGCCGCGGGACGGCTAACTATGGCTACACCTTC
CASGSRGTANYGYTF
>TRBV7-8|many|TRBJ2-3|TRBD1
TGTGCCAGCAGCTTTACTCCCACTTATCAGGGGGTTATTGGCGATACGCAGTATTTT
CASSFTPTYQGVIGDTQYF
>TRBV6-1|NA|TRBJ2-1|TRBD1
TGTGCCAGCAGTATTGGACAGGGATTCTCCTACAATGAGCAGTTCTTC
CASSIGQGFSYNEQFF
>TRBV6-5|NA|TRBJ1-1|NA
TGTGCCAGCAGTCCCTGGGAGGGGCAGGCAGCTTTCTTT
CASSPWEGQAAFF
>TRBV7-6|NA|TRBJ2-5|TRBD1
TGTGCCAGCAGCTCACCCCGGACAGGTGGGGGCTCCAGCGAGACCCAGTACTTC
CASSSPRTGGGSSETQYF
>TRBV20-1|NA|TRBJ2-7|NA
TGCAGTGTCCCGGAGAGCGGCTCCCCTACCTACGAGCAGTACTTC
CSVPESGSPTYEQYF
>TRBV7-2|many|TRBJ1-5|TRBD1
TGTGCCAGCAGCTTGGACAGGGGGAGGCCCCAGCATTTT
CASSLDRGRPQHF
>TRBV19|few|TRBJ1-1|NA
TGTGCCAGTAGTATGGACAGACCTGAAGCTTTCTTT
CASSMDRPEAFF
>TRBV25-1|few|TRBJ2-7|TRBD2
TGTGCCAGCATCGGCCGCGGGACTAGCGGGGACCGTCTTTTCGAGCAGTACTTC
CASIGRGTSGDRLFEQYF
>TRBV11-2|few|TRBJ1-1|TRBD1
TGTGCCAGCAGCTTAAGTGGGACAGGGACGGACACTGAAGCTTTCTTT
CASSLSGTGTDTEAFF
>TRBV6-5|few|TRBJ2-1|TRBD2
TGTGCCAGCAGTAGACTAGCGGGAGGATACAATGAGCAGTTCTTC
CASSRLAGGYNEQFF
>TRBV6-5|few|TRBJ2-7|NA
TGTGCCAGCAGTTACGCGGGCTACGAGCAGTACTTC
CASSYAGYEQYF
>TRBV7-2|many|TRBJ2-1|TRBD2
TGTGCCAGCAGCTTATTACCCGCGGGGGCTAGCGGGCTCTACAATGAGCAGTTCTTC
CASSLLPAGASGLYNEQFF
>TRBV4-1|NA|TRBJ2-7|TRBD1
TGTGCCAGCAGCCAATACAGGGGAGTAGACGAGCAGTACTTC
CASSQYRGVDEQYF
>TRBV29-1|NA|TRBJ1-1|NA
TGCAGCGTTGAAGATCCAGCCTCCACTGAAGCTTTCTTT
CSVEDPASTEAFF
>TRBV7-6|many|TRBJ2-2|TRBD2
TGTGCCAGCAGCTTAGTGATCAGCGGGAGGGTGAACACCGGGGAGCTGTTTTTT
CASSLVISGRVNTGELFF
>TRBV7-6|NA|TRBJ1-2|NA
TGTGCCAGCAGCTGGGTTGGGGGTTCCTATGGCTACACCTTC
CASSWVGGSYGYTF
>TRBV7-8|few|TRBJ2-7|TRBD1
TGTGCCAGCAGCCTACAGGGGGATAGCTACGAGCAGTACTTC
CASSLQGDSYEQYF
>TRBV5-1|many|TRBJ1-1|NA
TGCGCCAGCAGCTTCGGGGGTAGGGGCACTGAAGCTTTCTTT
CASSFGGRGTEAFF
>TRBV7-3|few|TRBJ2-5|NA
TGTGCCAGCAGCCAGACGGGGGGACAGGAAGAGACCCAGTACTTC
CASSQTGGQEETQYF
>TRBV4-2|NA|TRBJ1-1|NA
TGTGCCAGCAGCCCGGGTGTCGGGGGGCTGAACACTGAAGCTTTCTTT
CASSPGVGGLNTEAFF
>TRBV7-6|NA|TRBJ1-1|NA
TGTGCCAGCCACCCTGGGCAGGCTCGAACTGAAGCTTTCTTT
CASHPGQARTEAFF
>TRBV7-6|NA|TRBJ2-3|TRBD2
TGTGCCAGCTTAGCGGGAGAGGGAGATACGCAGTATTTT
CASLAGEGDTQYF
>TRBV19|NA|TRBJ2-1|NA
TGTGCCAGGAACTATCAAGTAGGATACCGGGGGTGCTACAATGAGCAGTTCTTC
CARNYQVGYRGCYNEQFF
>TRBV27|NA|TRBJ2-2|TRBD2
TGTGCCAGCAGTTTCAGTAGCGGGAATTGGAACGGGGAGCTGTTTTTT
CASSFSSGNWNGELFF
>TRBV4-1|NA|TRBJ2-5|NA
TGCGCCAGCAGCCAAGAAACCCCGTCGGAGACCCAGTACTTC
CASSQETPSETQYF
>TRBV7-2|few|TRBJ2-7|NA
TGTGCCAGCAGCCGGAGGGTGCTCTACGAGCAGTACTTC
CASSRRVLYEQYF
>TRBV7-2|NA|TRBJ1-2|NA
TGTGCCAGCAGCTTTAAGGAACTGGGGAGGGGCTACACCTTC
CASSFKELGRGYTF